Included here is one TCR beta chain sequence, with context. Its cognate antigen is unknown. Repertoires were generated with immunoSEQ multiplex PCR, while TCRdb's copy carries only in-frame clones and drops some. Among 2 million to 2.5 million clones listed, approximately 90% were seen once. There are 16 residues in the CDR3. Trimming cost V 4 bases and J 4 bases, with 19 bases left between them. The germline V gene encodes CDR1 SGHAT and CDR2 FQNNGV. This record comes from a study of shared clonotypes between healthy human individuals. General study results and limits: Around 5.4% of naive CD4 clonotypes were common to several donors.

The chain links TRBV11-2 to TRBJ1-2; maybe TRBD1 (6 bases). Sequencing used naive CD4+ T cells from PBMCs. Subset given: CD45RA+ positively selected. The clonotype originates from a man between 18 and 35 years old in good health. Some clones in this sample may be carry-over from other donors' samples. The DNA for the CDR3 is TGTGCCAGCAGCTCAGACAGGCGGTCCTGGGCCTATGGCTACACCTTC. Protein product: CASSSDRRSWAYGYTF.